Below are 26 T cell receptor beta chains sequenced from a single sample in a study of T cell repertoires and HLA-DP antigens. Antigens for these TCRs are unknown. The table came from immunoSEQ multiplex PCR; TCRdb's copy has only in-frame clones and leaves some out. The sample records over 60,000 clones, roughly 75% being singletons. The sample was CD4+ T cells from PBMCs. All receptors come from a man aged 55 to 70 in good health and CMV-seronegative.

V is TRBV6-6 and J is TRBJ2-7; TRBD1 is a possible D gene (7 bases). CDR3 length equals 15 residues. The germline V gene encodes CDR1 MNHNY and CDR2 SVGAGI (reference sequence). Trimming took off 2 bases at V and 5 bases at J, with 16 bases between the two ends. CDR3 sequence reads: CASSYATQGGNEQYF. CDR3 nucleotide sequence: TGTGCCAGCAGTTACGCCACTCAGGGGGGAAACGAGCAGTACTTC.

CDR3 DNA sequence: TGTGCCAGCCTCCAGGGGACTACGAACACCGGGGAGCTGTTTTTT. It encodes CASLQGTTNTGELFF. The chain employs TRBV6-5 and TRBJ2-2; D possibly corresponds to TRBD2 (7 bases). V was trimmed by 8 bases and J by 0 bases, leaving 13 bases between them. Germline-derived CDR1 and CDR2 are MNHEY and SVGAGI. The CDR3 consists of 15 residues.

The chain recombines TRBV11-2 with TRBJ1-3, with 10 bases lining up with TRBD1. V shed 5 bases and J 0 bases; nucleotides not matched to a gene: 10. The CDR3 is made up of 18 amino acids. The V gene's germline CDR1 is SGHAT and CDR2 FQNNGV. The chain's CDR3 is CASSKPGQGPSSGNTIYF. The CDR3 nucleotides are TGTGCCAGCAGCAAACCGGGACAGGGGCCCTCCTCTGGAAACACCATATATTTT.

V gene TRBV9 combines with J gene TRBJ1-3, with 8 bases lining up with TRBD1. V dropped 4 bases and J dropped 3; count of bases not matched to a gene: 9. The CDR3 has 16 residues. The germline gives CDR1 SGDLS, CDR2 YYNGEE. The CDR3 region is CASSRNPGGGGNTIYF. The CDR3 region has the DNA TGTGCCAGCAGCCGAAACCCAGGGGGCGGTGGAAACACCATATATTTT.

V is TRBV7-6 and J is TRBJ2-3; 7 positions match TRBD1. The CDR3 runs to 15 residues. Germline CDR1 SGHVS, CDR2 FNYEAQ. V lost 5 bases and J lost 3; bases outside the gene matches: 8. CDR3 sequence: CASSPDRVRTDTQYF. For the CDR3, the DNA is TGTGCCAGCAGCCCAGACAGGGTTCGTACAGATACGCAGTATTTT. Together with reference TRBV7-6 and TRBJ2-3, the CDR3 gives the full variable domain: GAGVSQSPRYKVTKRGQDVALRCDPISGHVSLYWYRQALGQGPEFLTYFNYEAQQDKSGLPNDRFSAERPEGSISTLTIQRTEQRDSAMYRCASSPDRVRTDTQYFGPGTRLTVL.

V is TRBV7-9 and J is TRBJ2-5; 9 bases fit TRBD1. The CDR3 extends over 15 amino acids. In germline, CDR1 is SEHNR, CDR2 FQNEAQ (reference sequence). The J segment lost 5 bases and the V segment lost 0 bases, leaving 4 bases of the junction unmatched. The CDR3 sequence is CASSLAGQGPETQYF. CDR3 DNA sequence: TGTGCCAGCAGCTTAGCGGGACAGGGTCCGGAGACCCAGTACTTC.

The chain combines TRBV4-3 with TRBJ2-7, with D possibly being TRBD1 (6 bases). The V gene lost 0 bases and the J gene lost 7 bases, with 22 bases spanning the gap. The CDR3 runs 17 residues. Germline lookup yields CDR1 LGHNA and CDR2 YSLEER. The chain's CDR3 is CASSQEKDSGASWEQYV. CDR3 sequence (DNA): TGCGCCAGCAGCCAAGAGAAGGACAGCGGAGCTTCTTGGGAGCAGTACGTC.

The CDR3 bases are TGTGCCAGCAGCTTACAGGGAAGGGCTAGCACAGATACGCAGTATTTT. Encoded protein: CASSLQGRASTDTQYF. This rearrangement joins TRBV7-3 to TRBJ2-3; TRBD1 might be the D (5 bases). V gave up 2 bases and J gave up 0 bases, with 12 bases separating them. The CDR3 length is 16 residues. Germline V CDR1 and CDR2: SGHTA, FQGTGA.

The J gene is TRBJ2-1, the V gene TRBV5-1, with 7 bases lining up with TRBD2. Germline CDR1 and CDR2: SGHRS and YFSETQ. The CDR3 has 15 residues. V shed 0 bases, J shed 3 bases, and the junction held 3 bases outside the gene matches. The CDR3 DNA reads as TGCGCCAGCAGCTTGGCGGGGGGTTTCTACAATGAGCAGTTCTTC. Its translation: CASSLAGGFYNEQFF.

This chain connects TRBV7-9 to TRBJ2-1; tentatively, D is TRBD2 (5 bases). There are 14 residues in the CDR3. The V end was cut by 5 bases, the J end by 0 bases, with 8 bases between. Germline lookup yields CDR1 SEHNR and CDR2 FQNEAQ (reference sequence). The CDR3 reads CASSREGSYNEQFF. Written as DNA, the CDR3 is TGTGCCAGCAGCCGCGAGGGCTCCTACAATGAGCAGTTCTTC.

A single count supports this clone. The chain joins TRBV5-8 to TRBJ2-3, with D perhaps TRBD1 or TRBD2 (5 bases each). The CDR3 covers 13 residues. The germline V and J ends were trimmed by 4 bases and 4 bases, with 10 bases remaining between them. Germline CDR1 is SGHTS and CDR2 is YDEGEE. The CDR3 reads CASSLRGSDTQYF. In DNA form, the CDR3 reads TGTGCCAGCAGCCTCCGGGGCTCAGATACGCAGTATTTT.

The chain carries TRBV28 and TRBJ2-7; tentatively, D is TRBD1 or TRBD2 (5 bases each). The V end was cut by 11 bases, the J end by 9 bases, with 23 bases between. CDR1 is MDHEN, CDR2 SYDVKM, per germline. CDR3 size: 13 residues. CDR3 sequence (DNA): TGTGCCGGGTCAGACAGATCCTACGAGGGGCAGTACTTC. Encoded protein: CAGSDRSYEGQYF.

This clone showed up just a few times. The chain uses TRBV6-6 and TRBJ2-1; either TRBD1 or TRBD2 may fit D (6 bases each). V lost 5 bases to trimming and J lost 6 bases, with 11 bases between them. Germline-derived CDR1 and CDR2 are MNHNY and SVGAGI (reference sequence). This CDR3 comprises 13 residues. CDR3 in amino acids: CASSVWGANEQFF. CDR3 DNA: TGTGCCAGCAGTGTGTGGGGGGCCAATGAGCAGTTCTTC.

About this clone itself: Additional DNA sequences in this sample encode the identical CDR3. The chain combines TRBV30 with TRBJ1-1, with D possibly TRBD1 on 5 matching bases. V lost 4 bases to trimming and J lost 1 base, with 10 bases between them. The CDR3 totals 13 residues. From germline, CDR1 is GTSNPN and CDR2 SVGIG (reference sequence). The CDR3 DNA follows: TGTGCCTGGACCCCAGGGCAGAACACTGAAGCTTTCTTT. Its protein product is CAWTPGQNTEAFF.

The gene calls are TRBV18 and TRBJ1-3; D remains unclear. This CDR3 spans 13 amino acids. V lost 3 bases, J lost 9 bases, and 12 bases lay in between. Germline CDR1 KGHSH, CDR2 LQKENI. CDR3 sequence: CASSPGQSGTIYF. The DNA of the CDR3 is TGTGCCAGCTCACCCGGTCAAAGTGGCACCATATATTTT. The variable domain in full, completed from reference TRBV18 and TRBJ1-3, reads NAGVMQNPRHLVRRRGQEARLRCSPMKGHSHVYWYRQLPEEGLKFMVYLQKENIIDESGMPKERFSAEFPKEGPSILRIQQVVRGDSAAYFCASSPGQSGTIYFGEGSWLTVV.

The V and J genes are TRBV28 and TRBJ1-6; no reliable D call. Germline values: CDR1 MDHEN, CDR2 SYDVKM. The CDR3 is 14 amino acids. Trimming took 2 bases from V and 6 from J, leaving 8 bases between them. CDR3 DNA: TGTGCCAGCAGTTTACTGGGGTCTAATTCACCCCTCCACTTT. Amino acid sequence: CASSLLGSNSPLHF.

This chain joins TRBV9 and TRBJ1-6; weak D call: TRBD1 (6 bases). The length of the CDR3 is 15 residues. The V end lost 1 base, the J end lost 6 bases, and 11 bases lay between the germline ends. Germline V lookup: CDR1 SGDLS, CDR2 YYNGEE. CDR3 DNA sequence: TGTGCCAGCAGCGTACAGGACAGTCGTAATTCACCCCTCCACTTT. The encoded protein is CASSVQDSRNSPLHF.

J is TRBJ2-1 and V is TRBV7-2, with D possibly TRBD2 on 5 matching bases. This CDR3 has 14 amino acids. From germline, CDR1 is SGHTA and CDR2 FQGNSA. Trimming pared 5 bases from V and 11 bases from J, leaving 19 bases between. CDR3 nucleotide sequence: TGTGCCAGCAGCCTGTTATCCACGGCGGGCCAGCAGTTCTTC. It yields the protein CASSLLSTAGQQFF.

The V call is TRBV7-9, the J call TRBJ1-5; no definite D call. The V and J ends lost 8 bases and 0 bases respectively, with 5 bases between them. Germline CDR1 reads SEHNR; CDR2 reads FQNEAQ (reference sequence). The CDR3 extends over 12 amino acids. CDR3 sequence (DNA): TGTGCCAGCTCCGATAGCAATCAGCCCCAGCATTTT. Its protein product is CASSDSNQPQHF. The complete variable domain, with remaining parts taken from reference TRBV7-9 and TRBJ1-5, reads DTGVSQNPRHKITKRGQNVTFRCDPISEHNRLYWYRQTLGQGPEFLTYFQNEAQLEKSRLLSDRFSAERPKGSFSTLEIQRTEQGDSAMYLCASSDSNQPQHFGDGTRLSIL.

The chain is built from TRBV5-1 and TRBJ2-5; perhaps TRBD2 as D (6 bases). This CDR3 has 14 residues. The germline gives CDR1 SGHRS, CDR2 YFSETQ. Trimming removed 3 bases at V and 3 bases at J, with 12 bases between. The CDR3: CASSWAPGEETQYF. The CDR3 region has the DNA TGCGCCAGCAGCTGGGCCCCGGGGGAAGAGACCCAGTACTTC.

This rearrangement joins TRBV5-1 to TRBJ1-1, with D possibly TRBD1 on 5 matching bases. V shed 1 base and J shed 3 bases, with 10 bases lying between them. Germline values: CDR1 SGHRS, CDR2 YFSETQ. This CDR3 has 14 amino acids. The CDR3 sequence: CASSLSGADTEAFF. The CDR3 bases are TGCGCCAGCAGCTTGTCCGGGGCGGACACTGAAGCTTTCTTT.

This clone was detected a few times. V is TRBV27 and J is TRBJ1-6, with TRBD1 matching 7 bases. The V gene end was trimmed by 2 bases and the J gene end by 10 bases; junction bases not matched to a gene: 8. Germline lookup yields CDR1 MNHEY and CDR2 SMNVEV (reference sequence). This CDR3 has 15 amino acids. CDR3 DNA sequence: TGTGCCAGCAGTTTAGAGGGTCAGGGGGTATCACCCCTCCACTTT. Its protein product is CASSLEGQGVSPLHF.

CDR3 region: CAISESTSPSGGDNEQFF. In DNA form, the CDR3 reads TGTGCCATCAGTGAGTCGACGTCCCCTAGCGGGGGGGACAATGAGCAGTTCTTC. J is TRBJ2-1 and V is TRBV10-3, with 12 bases fitting TRBD2. The germline gives CDR1 ENHRY, CDR2 SYGVKD. Unmatched junction bases numbered 8, after V lost 0 bases and J lost 5 bases. The CDR3 has 18 residues.

CDR3 nucleotide sequence: TGTGCCAGCAGCTCCGGGACAGGGGGTTTCGGGTCCGGGGAGCTGTTTTTT. Residues: CASSSGTGGFGSGELFF. This chain joins TRBV7-2 and TRBJ2-2, with 11 bases fitting TRBD1. V shed 4 bases, J shed 6 bases, and the junction held 10 bases outside the gene matches. The CDR3 runs to 17 residues. Per the germline V gene, CDR1 is SGHTA and CDR2 is FQGNSA. Complete variable domain (other parts from reference TRBV7-2 and TRBJ2-2): GAGVSQSPSNKVTEKGKDVELRCDPISGHTALYWYRQSLGQGLEFLIYFQGNSAPDKSGLPSDRFSAERTGGSVSTLTIQRTQQEDSAVYLCASSSGTGGFGSGELFFGEGSRLTVL.

The chain links TRBV28 to TRBJ2-7, with TRBD2 matching over 11 bases. CDR1 MDHEN and CDR2 SYDVKM come from the germline V gene. This CDR3 contains 15 residues. The J segment lost 6 bases and the V segment lost 5 bases, leaving 9 bases of the junction unmatched. CDR3 in amino acids: CASSLHSGRASEQYV. Written as DNA, the CDR3 is TGTGCCAGCAGTCTACATAGCGGGAGGGCCTCCGAGCAGTACGTC.

V and J are TRBV18 and TRBJ1-1, with 11 bases matching TRBD1. Looked up from germline, CDR1 is KGHSH and CDR2 is LQKENI. With 8 bases clipped from V and 1 base from J, the junction kept 3 bases outside the gene matches. CDR3 length: 14 residues. This chain's CDR3 is CASRGQGANTEAFF. The CDR3 region has the DNA TGTGCCAGCAGAGGACAGGGGGCGAACACTGAAGCTTTCTTT. The full variable domain, its missing parts supplied by reference TRBV18 and TRBJ1-1, is NAGVMQNPRHLVRRRGQEARLRCSPMKGHSHVYWYRQLPEEGLKFMVYLQKENIIDESGMPKERFSAEFPKEGPSILRIQQVVRGDSAAYFCASRGQGANTEAFFGQGTRLTVV.